The 22 T cell receptor beta chains below come from one sample, sequenced in a study of graft-versus-host responses after intestinal transplantation. The repertoire was sequenced with immunoSEQ multiplex PCR; TCRdb's copy has only in-frame clones and lacks some. The data hold 20,000 to 25,000 clones, with 40% to 55% observed a single time. Specimen: alloreactive CD4+ T cells from a mixed lymphocyte reaction culture, collected before intestinal transplant. Subset in this sample: CFSE-low proliferating T cells sorted from approximately 6-day pre-transplant mixed lymphocyte reaction (GvH or HvG direction). The receptors shown here come from a human patient who received an intestinal transplant.

V usage is TRBV5-1 and J usage is TRBJ2-3; maybe TRBD2 (6 bases). The V end was cut by 0 bases, the J end by 2 bases, with 13 bases between. Germline V gives CDR1 SGHRS, CDR2 YFSETQ. This CDR3 contains 16 residues. CDR3 loop: CASSLEVGGNTDTQYF. CDR3 coding DNA: TGCGCCAGCAGCTTGGAGGTCGGAGGGAACACAGATACGCAGTATTTT.

This clone was detected a few times. The chain combines TRBV5-4 with TRBJ2-1; D is uncertain. V lost 2 bases, J lost 4 bases, and 13 bases lay in between. This CDR3 contains 15 residues. The germline gives CDR1 SGHNT, CDR2 YYREEE (reference sequence). CDR3 loop: CASSLRLVSYNEQFF. The CDR3 DNA reads TGTGCCAGCAGCTTACGTCTAGTCTCATACAATGAGCAGTTCTTC.

CDR3 sequence reads: CASRPGGVYGYTF. In DNA form, the CDR3 reads TGTGCCAGCAGACCAGGGGGCGTCTATGGCTACACCTTC. The V and J genes are TRBV5-6 and TRBJ1-2; 8 bases are a match to TRBD1. There are 13 residues in the CDR3. The V segment lost 5 bases and the J segment 4 bases; nucleotides outside the gene matches: 4. The germline V gene encodes CDR1 SGHDT and CDR2 YYEEEE.

This clone was found a few times. The CDR3 nucleotides read TGCGCCAGCAGCCGACCCGGGACAGGGGTAGGGGGGAATGAAAAACTGTTTTTT. Protein product: CASSRPGTGVGGNEKLFF. This sequence joins TRBV5-1 and TRBJ1-4; TRBD1 matches at 10 bases. Germline V gene data show CDR1 as SGHRS and CDR2 as YFSETQ. The length of the CDR3 is 18 residues. V lost 4 bases and J lost 5; bases outside the gene matches: 14.

V gene TRBV6-1 combines with J gene TRBJ2-7; 8 positions match TRBD2. After removal of 7 bases from V and 1 base from J, the junction contained 6 bases not matched to a gene. Germline-derived CDR1 and CDR2 are MNHNS and SASEGT. The CDR3 extends over 14 amino acids. CDR3 sequence reads: CASTERGRSYEQYF. CDR3 coding DNA: TGTGCCAGCACGGAGCGGGGGAGATCCTACGAGCAGTACTTC.

This clone was seen more than once but under ten times. V gene TRBV5-1 combines with J gene TRBJ2-5; 7 bases are shared with TRBD1. Germline CDR1 reads SGHRS; CDR2 reads YFSETQ. V lost 1 base and J lost 5; bases outside the gene matches: 8. The length of the CDR3 is 15 residues. The CDR3 DNA sequence: TGCGCCAGCAGCTTGAATTCCCCAGGGGGTGAGACCCAGTACTTC. This encodes CASSLNSPGGETQYF.

The V gene is TRBV5-1, the J gene TRBJ1-2; 10 bases line up with TRBD1. J lost 8 bases, V lost 4 bases, and 5 bases had no gene match. CDR3 length equals 13 residues. The germline V gene encodes CDR1 SGHRS and CDR2 YFSETQ. CDR3 coding DNA: TGCGCCAGCAGCCCGGGACAGGGGAGAGGCTACACCTTC. The encoded protein is CASSPGQGRGYTF.

The chain uses TRBV18 and TRBJ1-1; 8 positions agree with TRBD1. V lost 4 bases and J lost 6; bases outside the gene matches: 4. The CDR3 contains 13 residues. Per the germline V gene, CDR1 is KGHSH and CDR2 is LQKENI. This chain's CDR3 is CASSLDRVSEAFF. As DNA, the CDR3 is TGTGCCAGCTCACTGGACAGGGTATCTGAAGCTTTCTTT. Looking up the rest from reference TRBV18 and TRBJ1-1 gives the full variable domain: NAGVMQNPRHLVRRRGQEARLRCSPMKGHSHVYWYRQLPEEGLKFMVYLQKENIIDESGMPKERFSAEFPKEGPSILRIQQVVRGDSAAYFCASSLDRVSEAFFGQGTRLTVV.

The chain uses TRBV7-3 and TRBJ2-6, with a tentative D call TRBD1 (6 bases). Looked up from germline, CDR1 is SGHTA and CDR2 is FQGTGA. The V end lost 5 bases, the J end lost 0 bases, and 14 bases lay between the germline ends. The CDR3 runs to 17 residues. The CDR3 reads CASSTSDSRSGANVLTF. The CDR3 coding sequence is TGTGCCAGCAGCACGTCGGACAGCCGCTCTGGGGCCAACGTCCTGACTTTC.

The genes are TRBV10-3 and TRBJ2-3, with D perhaps TRBD2 (6 bases). With 4 bases removed from V and 0 bases from J, the gap between germline ends came to 23 bases. Per the germline V gene, CDR1 is ENHRY and CDR2 is SYGVKD. The CDR3 contains 19 residues. CDR3 region: CAISGVGLARYASTDTQYF. The CDR3 nucleotides are TGTGCCATCAGTGGAGTGGGGCTAGCGCGATATGCTAGCACAGATACGCAGTATTTT.

The chain is built from TRBV2 and TRBJ1-1; D gene unclear. Germline V CDR1 and CDR2: SNHLY, FYNNEI. V was clipped by 3 bases and J by 3 bases, with 11 bases between them. The CDR3 runs to 14 residues. CDR3 sequence: CASSESRWHTEAFF. In DNA, the CDR3 is TGTGCCAGCAGTGAGTCTAGGTGGCACACTGAAGCTTTCTTT.

In DNA, the CDR3 is TGTGCCAGCAGCCCCCAGGGGGCCCCCTACAATGAGCAGTTCTTC. Its protein is CASSPQGAPYNEQFF. This chain uses TRBV9 with TRBJ2-1; TRBD1 aligns across 8 bases. Germline lookup yields CDR1 SGDLS and CDR2 YYNGEE. The CDR3 has 15 amino acids. V was clipped by 4 bases and J by 2 bases; unmatched bases: 5.

This chain connects TRBV6-1 to TRBJ1-2, with D perhaps matching TRBD1 (6 bases). V dropped 7 bases and J dropped 4 bases, with 19 bases sitting between them. This CDR3 spans 15 amino acids. The germline V gene has CDR1 MNHNS and CDR2 SASEGT. The DNA of the CDR3 is TGTGCCAGCACCTCCCCGACAGGCCAGACCTATGGCTACACCTTC. This codes for CASTSPTGQTYGYTF.

The V gene is TRBV18, the J gene TRBJ2-1; a possible D gene is TRBD2 (5 bases). The CDR3 is 17 amino acids. CDR1 KGHSH and CDR2 LQKENI come from the germline V gene. V was cut by 6 bases and J by 0 bases, with 18 bases left in between. For the CDR3, the DNA is TGTGCCAGCTCCAAACCGGGATCCGGGGACTCCTACAATGAGCAGTTCTTC. This sequence encodes CASSKPGSGDSYNEQFF. Full variable domain (outside the CDR3, taken from reference TRBV18 and TRBJ2-1): NAGVMQNPRHLVRRRGQEARLRCSPMKGHSHVYWYRQLPEEGLKFMVYLQKENIIDESGMPKERFSAEFPKEGPSILRIQQVVRGDSAAYFCASSKPGSGDSYNEQFFGPGTRLTVL.

The V gene is TRBV19, the J gene TRBJ1-3; D uncertain. From germline, CDR1 is LNHDA and CDR2 SQIVND (reference sequence). There are 13 residues in the CDR3. Trimming shortened V by 10 bases and J by 4 bases, and 14 bases separated the two germline ends. CDR3 sequence: CATAVGLGNTIYF. CDR3 bases: TGTGCCACCGCCGTAGGACTCGGAAACACCATATATTTT.

This clone came up a few times. V gene TRBV9 combines with J gene TRBJ2-5, with 15 bases matching TRBD2. Germline CDR1 SGDLS, CDR2 YYNGEE. There are 19 residues in the CDR3. J lost 1 base, V lost 2 bases, and 9 bases had no gene match. The CDR3 nucleotides read TGTGCCAGCAGCGTCGGCCCCGGGACTAGCGGGGGGATCCAAGAGACCCAGTACTTC. The encoded protein is CASSVGPGTSGGIQETQYF.

In nucleotides, the CDR3 is TGCGCCAGCGGCCGACTAGCGGGGGCCGCCTACGAGCAGTACTTC. As protein: CASGRLAGAAYEQYF. The chain combines TRBV10-2 with TRBJ2-7, with 12 bases that match TRBD2. CDR3 length equals 15 residues. CDR1 WSHSY and CDR2 SAAADI come from the germline V gene. The J segment lost 2 bases and the V segment lost 8 bases, leaving 7 bases of the junction unmatched.

This rearrangement joins TRBV5-4 to TRBJ2-1, with D unclear. The CDR3 sequence is 14 residues long. The ends were cut back, 5 bases at V and 0 bases at J, with 9 bases in the middle. Germline CDR1 is SGHNT and CDR2 is YYREEE (reference sequence). CDR3 DNA: TGTGCCAGCAGGGTCGATAGCTCCTACAATGAGCAGTTCTTC. It translates to CASRVDSSYNEQFF.

The chain recombines TRBV29-1 with TRBJ1-1, with 9 bases aligning to TRBD1. V gave up 4 bases and J gave up 4 bases; unmatched junction bases: 7. This CDR3 spans 14 amino acids. Looked up from germline, CDR1 is SQVTM and CDR2 is ANQGSEA. The CDR3 loop reads CSVVWDREGTEAFF. CDR3 DNA sequence: TGCAGCGTTGTGTGGGACAGGGAGGGCACTGAAGCTTTCTTT.

This clone was detected only a few times. This sequence joins TRBV20-1 and TRBJ2-5; no clear D gene. This CDR3 has 11 amino acids. The V gene's germline CDR1 is DFQATT and CDR2 SNEGSKA (reference sequence). Trimming stripped 2 bases from V and 4 bases from J, with 5 bases between. CDR3 nucleotides: TGCAGTGCTAGACCCCTAGAGACCCAGTACTTC. As protein: CSARPLETQYF.

CDR3 region: CAIRETRTDNEQFF. CDR3 in DNA: TGTGCCATCAGAGAGACGAGAACCGACAATGAGCAGTTCTTC. The V call is TRBV10-3, the J call TRBJ2-1, with D unclear. Trimming cost V 6 bases and J 5 bases, with 14 bases left between them. This CDR3 contains 14 residues. Germline V gives CDR1 ENHRY, CDR2 SYGVKD.

The CDR3 coding sequence is TGTGCCAGCAGTGAGCGACAGGGGGCCACTGAAGCTTTCTTT. It codes for CASSERQGATEAFF. The chain joins TRBV6-5 to TRBJ1-1, with TRBD1 matching over 10 bases. The V and J ends lost 5 bases and 4 bases, in that order; junction bases with no gene match: 4. The germline CDR1 and CDR2 sequences are MNHEY and SVGAGI. CDR3 size: 14 residues.